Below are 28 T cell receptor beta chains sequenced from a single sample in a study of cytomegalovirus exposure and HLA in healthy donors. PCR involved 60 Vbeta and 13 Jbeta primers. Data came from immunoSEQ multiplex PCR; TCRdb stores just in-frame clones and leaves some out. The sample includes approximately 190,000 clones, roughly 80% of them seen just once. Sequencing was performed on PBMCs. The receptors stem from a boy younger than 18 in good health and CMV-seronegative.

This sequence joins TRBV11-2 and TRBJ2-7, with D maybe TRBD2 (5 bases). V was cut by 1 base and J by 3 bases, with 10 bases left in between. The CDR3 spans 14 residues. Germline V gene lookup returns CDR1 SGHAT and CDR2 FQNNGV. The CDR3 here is CASSLALAGYEQYF. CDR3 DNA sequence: TGTGCCAGCAGCTTAGCATTGGCGGGCTACGAGCAGTACTTC.

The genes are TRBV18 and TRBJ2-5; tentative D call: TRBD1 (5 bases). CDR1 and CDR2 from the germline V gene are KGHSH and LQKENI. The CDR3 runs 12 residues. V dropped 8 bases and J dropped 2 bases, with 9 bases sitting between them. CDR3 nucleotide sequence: TGTGCCAGCACAGGATCTCAAGAGACCCAGTACTTC. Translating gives CASTGSQETQYF.

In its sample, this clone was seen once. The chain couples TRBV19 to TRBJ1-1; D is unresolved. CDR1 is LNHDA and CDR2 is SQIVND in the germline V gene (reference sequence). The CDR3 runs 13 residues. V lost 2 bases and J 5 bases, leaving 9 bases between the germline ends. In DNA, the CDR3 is TGTGCCAGTAGTATACCCCACGGGACTGAAGCTTTCTTT. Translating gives CASSIPHGTEAFF.

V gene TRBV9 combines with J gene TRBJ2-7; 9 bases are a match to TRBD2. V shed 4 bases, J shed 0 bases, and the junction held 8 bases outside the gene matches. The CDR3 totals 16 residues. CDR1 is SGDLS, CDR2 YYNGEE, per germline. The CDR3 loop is CASSPEGTSRSYEQYF. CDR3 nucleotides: TGTGCCAGCAGCCCAGAGGGGACTAGCCGCTCCTACGAGCAGTACTTC.

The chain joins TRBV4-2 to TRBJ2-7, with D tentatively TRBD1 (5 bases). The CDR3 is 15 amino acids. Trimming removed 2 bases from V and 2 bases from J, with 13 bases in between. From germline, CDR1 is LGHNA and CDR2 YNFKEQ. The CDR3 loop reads CASSQQGTATYEQYF. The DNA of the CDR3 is TGTGCCAGCAGCCAACAGGGAACGGCGACCTACGAGCAGTACTTC.

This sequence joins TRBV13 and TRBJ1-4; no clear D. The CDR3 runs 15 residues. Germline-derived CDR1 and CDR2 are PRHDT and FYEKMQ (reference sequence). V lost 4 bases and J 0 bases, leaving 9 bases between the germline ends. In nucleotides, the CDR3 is TGTGCCAGCAGCTCGACACCTACAACTAATGAAAAACTGTTTTTT. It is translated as CASSSTPTTNEKLFF. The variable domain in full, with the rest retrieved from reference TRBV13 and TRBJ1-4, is AAGVIQSPRHLIKEKRETATLKCYPIPRHDTVYWYQQGPGQDPQFLISFYEKMQSDKGSIPDRFSAQQFSDYHSELNMSSLELGDSALYFCASSSTPTTNEKLFFGSGTQLSVL.

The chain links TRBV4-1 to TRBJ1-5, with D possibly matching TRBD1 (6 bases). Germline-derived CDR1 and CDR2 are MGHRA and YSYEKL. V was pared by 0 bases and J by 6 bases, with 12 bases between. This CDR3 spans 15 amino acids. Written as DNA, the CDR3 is TGCGCCAGCAGCCAAGAAAGGGGGAATAGTCAGCCCCAGCATTTT. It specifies CASSQERGNSQPQHF.

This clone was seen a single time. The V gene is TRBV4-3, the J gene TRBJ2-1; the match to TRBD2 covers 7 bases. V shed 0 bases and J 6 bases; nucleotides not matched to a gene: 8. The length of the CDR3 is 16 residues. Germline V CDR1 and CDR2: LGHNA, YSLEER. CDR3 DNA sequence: TGCGCCAGCAGCCAAGATGGCGCGGGGGATTTCAATGAGCAGTTCTTC. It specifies CASSQDGAGDFNEQFF.

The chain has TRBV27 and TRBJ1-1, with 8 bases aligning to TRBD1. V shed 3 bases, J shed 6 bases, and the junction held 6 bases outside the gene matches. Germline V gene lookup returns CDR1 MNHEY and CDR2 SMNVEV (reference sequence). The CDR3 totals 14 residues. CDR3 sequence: CASSFTDRAAEAFF. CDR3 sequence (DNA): TGTGCCAGCAGTTTTACGGACAGGGCCGCTGAAGCTTTCTTT.

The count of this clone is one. The CDR3 is CASSLRGHPGNTIYF. The CDR3 region has the DNA TGTGCCAGTAGTCTACGAGGGCACCCGGGAAACACCATATATTTT. The chain links TRBV19 to TRBJ1-3, with D hard to call. Trimming took off 5 bases at V and 4 bases at J, with 15 bases between the two ends. Per germline, CDR1 LNHDA and CDR2 SQIVND (reference sequence). This CDR3 spans 15 amino acids.

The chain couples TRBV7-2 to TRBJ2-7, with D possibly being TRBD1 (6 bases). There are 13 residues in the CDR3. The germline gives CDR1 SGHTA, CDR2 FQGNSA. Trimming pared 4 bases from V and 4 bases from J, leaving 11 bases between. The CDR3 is CASSYRVSYEQYF. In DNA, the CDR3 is TGTGCCAGCAGCTACAGGGTATCGTACGAGCAGTACTTC.

The CDR3 protein is CASGQYSGANVLTF. The CDR3 region has the DNA TGTGCTAGTGGACAGTACTCTGGGGCCAACGTCCTGACTTTC. The J gene is TRBJ2-6, the V gene TRBV12-5; D remains unclear. Germline CDR1 LGHNT, CDR2 FRNRAP. The V and J ends lost 6 bases and 0 bases respectively, with 6 bases between them. The CDR3 contains 14 residues.

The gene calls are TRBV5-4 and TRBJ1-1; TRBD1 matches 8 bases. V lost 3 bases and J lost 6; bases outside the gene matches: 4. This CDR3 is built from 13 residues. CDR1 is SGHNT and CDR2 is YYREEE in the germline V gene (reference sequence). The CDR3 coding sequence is TGTGCCAGCAGCTCTTCAGGGGGCTCTGAAGCTTTCTTT. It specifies CASSSSGGSEAFF.

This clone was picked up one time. In nucleotides, the CDR3 is TGCAGCGTTGAGTTACGACTACTTATGAACACTGAAGCTTTCTTT. Protein sequence: CSVELRLLMNTEAFF. The rearrangement uses TRBV29-1 and TRBJ1-1; D not resolved. The V gene lost 3 bases and the J gene lost 0 bases, with 14 bases spanning the gap. Germline V CDR1 and CDR2: SQVTM, ANQGSEA. This CDR3 has 15 residues.

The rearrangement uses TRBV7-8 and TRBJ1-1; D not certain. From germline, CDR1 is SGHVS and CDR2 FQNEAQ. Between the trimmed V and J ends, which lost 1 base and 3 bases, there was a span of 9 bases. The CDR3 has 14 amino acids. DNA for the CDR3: TGTGCCAGCAGCTTAGGGGTTCGGGACACTGAAGCTTTCTTT. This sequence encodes CASSLGVRDTEAFF.

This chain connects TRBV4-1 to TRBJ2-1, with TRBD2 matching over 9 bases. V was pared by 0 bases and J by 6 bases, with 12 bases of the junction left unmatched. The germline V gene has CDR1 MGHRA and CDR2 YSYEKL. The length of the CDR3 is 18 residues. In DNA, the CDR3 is TGCGCCAGCAGCCAAGATTTGGGCGGGAGGGCCCAGGTCAATGAGCAGTTCTTC. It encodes CASSQDLGGRAQVNEQFF.

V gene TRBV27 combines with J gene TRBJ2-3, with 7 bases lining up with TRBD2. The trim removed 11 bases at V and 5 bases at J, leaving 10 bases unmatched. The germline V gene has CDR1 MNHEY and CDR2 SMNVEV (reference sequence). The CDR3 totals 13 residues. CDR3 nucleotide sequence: TGTGCCTGCGGACGGGGGGAGGGAGATACGCAGTATTTT. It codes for CACGRGEGDTQYF.

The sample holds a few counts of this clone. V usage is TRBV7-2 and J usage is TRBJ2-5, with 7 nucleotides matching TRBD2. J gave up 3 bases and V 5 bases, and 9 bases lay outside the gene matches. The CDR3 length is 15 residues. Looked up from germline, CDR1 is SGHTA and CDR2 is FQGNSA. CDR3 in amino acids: CASSRTHGGKETQYF. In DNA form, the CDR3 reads TGTGCCAGCAGCCGGACTCACGGGGGGAAAGAGACCCAGTACTTC.

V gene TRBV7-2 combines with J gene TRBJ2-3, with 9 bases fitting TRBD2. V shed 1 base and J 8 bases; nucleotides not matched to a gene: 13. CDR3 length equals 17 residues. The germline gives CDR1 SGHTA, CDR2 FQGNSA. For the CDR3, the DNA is TGTGCCAGCAGCTTAGTCGTGGCAGGACTAGCGCGATCTACGCAGTATTTT. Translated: CASSLVVAGLARSTQYF.

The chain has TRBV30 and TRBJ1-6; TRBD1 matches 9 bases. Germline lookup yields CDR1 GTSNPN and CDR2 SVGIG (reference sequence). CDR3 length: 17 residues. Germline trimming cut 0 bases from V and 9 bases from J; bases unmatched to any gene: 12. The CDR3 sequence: CAWSVIGGTGSASPLHF. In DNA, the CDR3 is TGTGCCTGGAGTGTAATCGGTGGGACAGGGTCCGCTTCACCCCTCCACTTT.

In DNA, the CDR3 is TGTGCCAGCAGCGTAAGTCCAGGGCAGGGCCAGTACTTC. This encodes CASSVSPGQGQYF. The rearrangement links TRBV9 to TRBJ2-7, with TRBD1 as a possible D gene (5 bases). The length of the CDR3 is 13 residues. Germline V CDR1 and CDR2: SGDLS, YYNGEE. V was cut by 1 base and J by 10 bases, with 15 bases left in between.

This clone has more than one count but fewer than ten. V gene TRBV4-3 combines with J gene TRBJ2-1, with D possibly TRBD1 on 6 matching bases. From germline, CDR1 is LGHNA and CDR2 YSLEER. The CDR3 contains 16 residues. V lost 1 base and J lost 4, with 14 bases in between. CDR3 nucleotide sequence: TGCGCCAGCAGCCAAGGCCCGGACAGAATTTACAATGAGCAGTTCTTC. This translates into CASSQGPDRIYNEQFF.

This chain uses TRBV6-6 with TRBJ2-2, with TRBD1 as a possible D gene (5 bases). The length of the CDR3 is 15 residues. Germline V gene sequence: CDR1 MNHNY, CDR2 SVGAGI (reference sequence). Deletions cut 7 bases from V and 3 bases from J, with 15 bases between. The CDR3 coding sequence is TGTGCCAGCACCCTCGACAGTTTTGACACCGGGGAGCTGTTTTTT. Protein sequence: CASTLDSFDTGELFF.

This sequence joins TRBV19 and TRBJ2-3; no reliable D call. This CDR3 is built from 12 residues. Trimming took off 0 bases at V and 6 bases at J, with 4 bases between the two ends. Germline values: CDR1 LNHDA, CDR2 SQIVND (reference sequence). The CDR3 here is CASSIERDTQYF. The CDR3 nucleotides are TGTGCCAGTAGTATAGAACGGGATACGCAGTATTTT.

The DNA of the CDR3 is TGTGCCAGCGAAAGGCCCGGGACAGGTGTTCGGGAGCAGTACTTC. Residues: CASERPGTGVREQYF. The chain couples TRBV6-6 to TRBJ2-7, with 8 positions matching TRBD1. CDR3 length: 15 residues. J was trimmed by 7 bases and V by 8 bases; bases with no gene match: 16. Germline values: CDR1 MNHNY, CDR2 SVGAGI (reference sequence).

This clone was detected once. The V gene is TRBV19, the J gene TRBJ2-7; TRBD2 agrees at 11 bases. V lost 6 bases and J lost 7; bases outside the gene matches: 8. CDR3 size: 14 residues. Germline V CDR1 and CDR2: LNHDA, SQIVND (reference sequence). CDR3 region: CASSQTSGAVEQYF. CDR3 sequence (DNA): TGTGCCAGTAGCCAGACTAGCGGGGCGGTGGAGCAGTACTTC.

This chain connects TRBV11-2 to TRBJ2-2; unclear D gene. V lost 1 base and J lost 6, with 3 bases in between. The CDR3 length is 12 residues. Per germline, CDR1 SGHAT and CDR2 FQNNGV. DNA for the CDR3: TGTGCCAGCAGCTTAGGGCCCGGGGAGCTGTTTTTT. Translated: CASSLGPGELFF. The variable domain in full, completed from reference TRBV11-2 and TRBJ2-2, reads EAGVAQSPRYKIIEKRQSVAFWCNPISGHATLYWYQQILGQGPKLLIQFQNNGVVDDSQLPKDRFSAERLKGVDSTLKIQPAKLEDSAVYLCASSLGPGELFFGEGSRLTVL.

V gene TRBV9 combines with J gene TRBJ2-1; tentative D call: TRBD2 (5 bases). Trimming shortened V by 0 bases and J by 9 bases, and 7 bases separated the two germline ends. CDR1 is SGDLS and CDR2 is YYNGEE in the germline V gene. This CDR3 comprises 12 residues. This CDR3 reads CASSVEGLEQFF. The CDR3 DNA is TGTGCCAGCAGCGTAGAAGGACTTGAGCAGTTCTTC. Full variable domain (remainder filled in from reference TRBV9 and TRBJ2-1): DSGVTQTPKHLITATGQRVTLRCSPRSGDLSVYWYQQSLDQGLQFLIQYYNGEERAKGNILERFSAQQFPDLHSELNLSSLELGDSALYFCASSVEGLEQFFGPGTRLTVL.